This record looks at one T cell receptor (beta chain) sequence and its context. The sample comes from a study of blood T cell repertoires in COVID-19. Background on the study: PBMCs, B-cell-depleted T cells, or T cells provided the cDNA or gDNA that made up the material.

The authors' processing: Reference gene primer amplification gave estimated nucleated cell counts. TCRdb keeps only in-frame clones here, not all; method: immunoSEQ multiplex PCR. V and J calls and clone size are given by that table; D and trimming were obtained from the DNA. The sample yields about 200,000 clones, roughly 89% seen once. CDR1 and CDR2 from the germline V gene are SGHAT and FQNNGV. The CDR3 has 12 amino acids. V was shortened by 5 bases and J by 4 bases, with 8 bases between the two germline ends. The TCR comes from a man aged 55 to 70 who had recovered from COVID-19. The chain joins TRBV11-2 to TRBJ1-1; D not resolved. Sequencing input: peripheral blood. Written as DNA, the CDR3 is TGTGCCAGCAGCCTCCGGGGCACTGAAGCTTTCTTT. Its translation is CASSLRGTEAFF.